These T cell receptor beta chains were read from a single sample in a study of blood T cell repertoires in COVID-19. TCRdb's table, derived via immunoSEQ multiplex PCR, lists solely in-frame clones and lacks some. This table has around 190,000 clones, about nine tenths appearing once. The sample comprised peripheral blood. All receptors come from a young man with active or convalescent COVID-19. The CDR3 runs from the conserved cysteine through the conserved F or W. Fields, in order: D gene, V gene, clone size, J gene, CDR3 DNA, CDR3 protein. D genes are given only for firm matches. Not all rows give a size; the values are once, few, many and, for expanded clones, a class.

>-|TRBV19|few|TRBJ1-3
TGTGCCAGTAGTATGAGGGGGAGCTCTGGAAACACCATATATTTT
CASSMRGSSGNTIYF
>-|TRBV12-5|-|TRBJ1-1
TGTGCTAGTGGTCCCTACATGGGGGCTCTTCACACTGAAGCTTTCTTT
CASGPYMGALHTEAFF
>-|TRBV3-1/TRBV3-2|-|TRBJ1-1
TGTGCCAGCAGCGCAAGGAGAGAGGGCGAAGCTTTCTTT
CASSARREGEAFF
>-|TRBV13|once|TRBJ2-7
TGTGCCAGCAAGTCCCGGCCAGAGGGAGGCGAGCAGTACTTC
CASKSRPEGGEQYF
>-|TRBV28|-|TRBJ1-2
TGTGCCAGCAGTCGTACAGGGTGGGGTACGGATGGCTACACCTTC
CASSRTGWGTDGYTF
>TRBD2|TRBV6-1|once|TRBJ2-7
TGTGCCAGCAGTACTACTAGCGGGAGCTCCTACGAGCAGTACTTC
CASSTTSGSSYEQYF
>-|TRBV30|-|TRBJ1-1
TGTGCCTGGACTCCACGGGCTGAAGCTTTCTTT
CAWTPRAEAFF
>-|TRBV7-8|-|TRBJ2-1
TGTGCCAGCAGCTTCGACTCGGAAACCTACAATGAGCAGTTCTTC
CASSFDSETYNEQFF
>-|TRBV5-1|-|TRBJ2-3
TGCGCCAGCAGCTCCTACGATTCTAGCACAGATACGCAGTATTTT
CASSSYDSSTDTQYF
>-|TRBV5-1|-|TRBJ1-2
TGCGCCAGCAGCACAGGGAATATTGTTGATGGCTACACCTTC
CASSTGNIVDGYTF
>TRBD1|TRBV3-1/TRBV3-2|-|TRBJ2-1
TGTGCCAGCAGCCCACAACAGGGGTATGAGCAGTTCTTC
CASSPQQGYEQFF
>TRBD1|TRBV3-1/TRBV3-2|-|TRBJ1-4
TGTGCCAGCAGCCAATCCGACAGGGGGCCCTTTGAAAAACTGTTTTTT
CASSQSDRGPFEKLFF
>-|TRBV6-1|-|TRBJ1-4
TGTGCCAGCAGTGAAGGGCGGGGTTATGAAAAACTGTTTTTT
CASSEGRGYEKLFF
>TRBD1|TRBV30|-|TRBJ1-1
TGTGCCTGGAGTTTCACAGGGGGAACCACTGAAGCTTTCTTT
CAWSFTGGTTEAFF
>-|TRBV7-7|-|TRBJ2-5
TGTGCCAGCAGCTTGGATCCCGCGGGGGAGACCCAGTACTTC
CASSLDPAGETQYF
>TRBD2|TRBV30|-|TRBJ2-1
TGTGCCTGGAGTTTACTAGCGGGAGGGTATAATGAGCAGTTCTTC
CAWSLLAGGYNEQFF
>-|TRBV2|-|TRBJ1-1
TGTGCCAGCAGTGATACAGGGATGAACACTGAAGCTTTCTTT
CASSDTGMNTEAFF
>TRBD1|TRBV29-1|-|TRBJ1-6
TGCAGCGTCAAGGACAGGGATGATTCACCCCTCCACTTT
CSVKDRDDSPLHF
>-|TRBV7-2|-|TRBJ2-1
TGTGCCAGCAGCTTAGGGCTAGTTTACAATGAGCAGTTCTTC
CASSLGLVYNEQFF
>-|TRBV12-3/TRBV12-4|-|TRBJ2-2
TGTGCCAGCAGTCCCATTAGGGGCGGGGAGCTGTTTTTT
CASSPIRGGELFF
>TRBD2|TRBV11-1|-|TRBJ2-1
TGTGCCAGCAGCTTGACTAGCGGCCCCTACAATGAGCAGTTCTTC
CASSLTSGPYNEQFF
>-|TRBV6-1|-|TRBJ2-7
TGTGCCAGCAGTGAAGCGCGATACTACGAGCAGTACTTC
CASSEARYYEQYF
>-|TRBV5-6|-|TRBJ1-4
TGTGCCAGCAGCTCTGGAGGGATAACTAATGAAAAACTGTTTTTT
CASSSGGITNEKLFF
>-|TRBV5-1|-|TRBJ2-3
TGCGCCAGCAGTTTGACCGCGCCCACAGATACGCAGTATTTT
CASSLTAPTDTQYF
>-|TRBV30|-|TRBJ1-6
TGTGCCTGGAAGGGGAGGGGCGCCTATAATTCACCCCTCCACTTT
CAWKGRGAYNSPLHF
>-|TRBV12-3/TRBV12-4|few|TRBJ1-1
TGTGCCAGCAGTTTCGCGAGGGCCCGAGCTTTCTTT
CASSFARARAFF
>TRBD1|TRBV15|-|TRBJ2-7
TGTGCCACCAGCAGCGGACAGGACCAATACGAGCAGTACTTC
CATSSGQDQYEQYF
>-|TRBV3-1/TRBV3-2|-|TRBJ1-1
TGTGCCAGCAGAGGAAGTTTGGGGGCCTCGGTTGAAGCTTTCTTT
CASRGSLGASVEAFF
>-|TRBV19|once|TRBJ1-1
TGTGCCAGTAGTGTTACACAGAACACTGAAGCTTTCTTT
CASSVTQNTEAFF
>-|TRBV30|-|TRBJ1-6
TGTGCCTGGAGTGTCGGGACTACTGTCGGTGTCAATTCACCCCTCCACTTT
CAWSVGTTVGVNSPLHF
>-|TRBV15|-|TRBJ2-2
TGTGCCGCCGCCTCAGGGAACACCGGGGAGCTGTTTTTT
CAAASGNTGELFF
>TRBD1|TRBV2|-|TRBJ1-1
TGTGCCAGCAGGCTGACAGGGGCCACCACTGAAGCTTTCTTT
CASRLTGATTEAFF
>TRBD1|TRBV2|-|TRBJ2-7
TGTGCCAGCAGTGAAGGCGCGGGACAGGGAGGGACCTACGAGCAGTACTTC
CASSEGAGQGGTYEQYF
>TRBD2|TRBV9|-|TRBJ2-3
TGTGCCAGCAGCGTAGCCTCTAGCGGCGGGGGTATAGATACGCAGTATTTT
CASSVASSGGGIDTQYF
>TRBD2|TRBV20-1|-|TRBJ2-5
TGCAGTGCTAGTGTTAGCGGGGGCCAAGAGACCCAGTACTTC
CSASVSGGQETQYF
>-|TRBV6-5|-|TRBJ1-2
TGTGCCAGCAGACCCACAGGTTCAGCTAACTATGGCTACACCTTC
CASRPTGSANYGYTF
>-|TRBV6-5|-|TRBJ2-3
TGTGCCAGCACCGCAACAGGGACAGATACGCAGTATTTT
CASTATGTDTQYF
>-|TRBV6-5|-|TRBJ1-2
TGTGCCAGCAGACCCACCGGACGGGGCTATGGCTACACCTTC
CASRPTGRGYGYTF
>-|TRBV29-1|-|TRBJ2-1
TGCAGCGTTGAAATAGTCCAATCTCATGAGCAGTTCTTC
CSVEIVQSHEQFF
>TRBD2|TRBV14|-|TRBJ2-7
TGTGCCAGCAGCCTCCGACTAGCGGCGGTTGGGGAGCAGTACTTC
CASSLRLAAVGEQYF
>TRBD1|TRBV5-1|-|TRBJ2-5
TGCGCCAGCAGCCCGGGACAGGGGGCTTGGGAGACCCAGTACTTC
CASSPGQGAWETQYF
>TRBD1|TRBV6-8|-|TRBJ1-5
TGTGCCAGCAGAAAGTTAAGGGACAGAGGACGCTGGCCCCAGCATTTT
CASRKLRDRGRWPQHF
>TRBD2|TRBV5-1|-|TRBJ2-1
TGCGCCAGCAGCTTGGTAGCGGGAGGGCCCCCTGGACCCTACAATGAGCAGTTCTTC
CASSLVAGGPPGPYNEQFF
>-|TRBV6-1|-|TRBJ1-2
TGTGCCAGCAGTGAGACGGGGGGGATTGACTATGGCTACACCTTC
CASSETGGIDYGYTF
>-|TRBV30|-|TRBJ1-4
TGTGCCGGGCAACGGGGGATAGAAAAACTGTTTTTT
CAGQRGIEKLFF
>-|TRBV11-2|-|TRBJ1-1
TGTGCCAGCAGCCACTCAGGGGACCCTGAAGCTTTCTTT
CASSHSGDPEAFF
>-|TRBV11-2|once|TRBJ2-2
TGTGCCAGCAGACCGAACACGAACACCGGGGAGCTGTTTTTT
CASRPNTNTGELFF
>TRBD1|TRBV9|-|TRBJ2-3
TGTGCCAGCAGCGTACCCTCCAAAGGGACAGATACCACAGATACGCAGTATTTT
CASSVPSKGTDTTDTQYF
>TRBD2|TRBV7-8|-|TRBJ2-2
TGTGCCAGCAGCCAGACTAGCGGGAGCCCCGGGGAGCTGTTTTTT
CASSQTSGSPGELFF
>TRBD2|TRBV11-3|-|TRBJ2-3
TGTGCCAGCAGTATGGGACTAGCGGACACAGATACGCAGTATTTT
CASSMGLADTDTQYF